Shown below are 27 T cell receptor beta chains from a single sample sequenced in a study of blood T cell repertoires in COVID-19. Sequenced by immunoSEQ multiplex PCR; TCRdb stores in-frame clones only, minus some. The repertoire holds about 46,000 clones, with 88% as singletons. Sequenced sample: peripheral blood. The receptors were sampled from a man aged 45-65 years with active COVID-19.

V is TRBV7-9 and J is TRBJ2-5, with 13 bases identical to TRBD2. V was pared by 1 base and J by 5 bases, with 10 bases of the junction left unmatched. CDR1 is SEHNR and CDR2 is FQNEAQ in the germline V gene (reference sequence). CDR3 length equals 18 residues. CDR3 nucleotide sequence: TGTGCCAGCAGCTTAGTACTAGCGGGAGGGCCTTTTGTGGAGACCCAGTACTTC. This encodes CASSLVLAGGPFVETQYF.

The chain recombines TRBV7-9 with TRBJ1-6; 7 nucleotides align to TRBD1. Germline loops: CDR1 SEHNR, CDR2 FQNEAQ (reference sequence). After removal of 5 bases from V and 7 bases from J, the junction contained 20 bases not matched to a gene. The CDR3 loop spans 19 amino acids. The CDR3 DNA sequence: TGTGCCAGCAGCCAATATCCAAATCGACAGGGTGAGAGGAATTCACCCCTCCACTTT. Protein sequence: CASSQYPNRQGERNSPLHF.

This chain uses TRBV11-3 with TRBJ2-7; D is perhaps TRBD1 (5 bases). Germline V gives CDR1 SGHNT, CDR2 YENEEA. V lost 2 bases and J lost 6, with 11 bases in between. CDR3 length equals 13 residues. The CDR3 nucleotides are TGTGCCAGCAGCTTAAATTACAGGAGCGAGCAGTACTTC. Translation gives CASSLNYRSEQYF.

The V call is TRBV4-2, the J call TRBJ2-2; 7 bases are a match to TRBD2. CDR1 is LGHNA and CDR2 is YNFKEQ in the germline V gene. V lost 1 base and J lost 1; bases outside the gene matches: 6. The CDR3 spans 17 residues. The CDR3 here is CASSQVGVAGNTGELFF. The CDR3 DNA is TGTGCCAGCAGCCAAGTAGGAGTAGCGGGGAACACCGGGGAGCTGTTTTTT.

V gene TRBV6-5 combines with J gene TRBJ1-2, with D possibly TRBD1 on 5 matching bases. V shed 2 bases and J shed 3 bases, with 10 bases lying between them. Germline V gene sequence: CDR1 MNHEY, CDR2 SVGAGI. There are 14 residues in the CDR3. The CDR3 region has the DNA TGTGCCAGCAGTTACAATGGACAAGACTATGGCTACACCTTC. Its translation: CASSYNGQDYGYTF.

The chain combines TRBV27 with TRBJ2-1, with 8 bases lining up with TRBD1. This CDR3 region has 15 residues. Germline V gives CDR1 MNHEY, CDR2 SMNVEV (reference sequence). V shed 1 base, J shed 9 bases, and the junction held 8 bases outside the gene matches. The CDR3 region is CASSLFPRTGFEQFF. The CDR3 DNA reads TGTGCCAGCAGTTTATTCCCCAGGACAGGGTTTGAGCAGTTCTTC.

V usage is TRBV29-1 and J usage is TRBJ2-1; 13 positions match TRBD2. The CDR3 covers 17 residues. V shed 6 bases, J shed 0 bases, and the junction held 8 bases outside the gene matches. Germline V gene sequence: CDR1 SQVTM, CDR2 ANQGSEA. The CDR3 DNA reads as TGCAGCGTAGGCGGACTAGCGGGGGTTGGCTCCTACAATGAGCAGTTCTTC. This codes for CSVGGLAGVGSYNEQFF.

The chain couples TRBV6-5 to TRBJ1-2; 10 bases fit TRBD1. V lost 5 bases and J lost 6; bases outside the gene matches: 9. Per germline, CDR1 MNHEY and CDR2 SVGAGI. The CDR3 extends over 15 amino acids. The chain's CDR3 is CASSPDRGQVNGYTF. The DNA of the CDR3 is TGTGCCAGCAGTCCCGACAGGGGGCAGGTCAATGGCTACACCTTC.

This rearrangement joins TRBV2 to TRBJ2-7; a weak D match, TRBD2 (6 bases). The CDR3 has 13 amino acids. The germline gives CDR1 SNHLY, CDR2 FYNNEI. V lost 10 bases and J lost 4, with 17 bases in between. CDR3 sequence reads: CATNSGDRYEQYF. The DNA for the CDR3 is TGTGCCACCAATTCGGGGGACCGATACGAGCAGTACTTC.

In nucleotides, the CDR3 is TGTGCTAGTGGTAATTATGGGCTACGCGGGGAGCTGTTTTTT. Translated: CASGNYGLRGELFF. This chain uses TRBV12-5 with TRBJ2-2; D remains ambiguous. Trimming pared 5 bases from V and 7 bases from J, leaving 14 bases between. The CDR3 consists of 14 residues. Germline CDR1 and CDR2: LGHNT and FRNRAP.

The rearrangement joins TRBV11-2 to TRBJ2-5; no firm D call. The CDR3 spans 13 residues. Looked up from germline, CDR1 is SGHAT and CDR2 is FQNNGV. Trimming removed 2 bases at V and 5 bases at J, with 9 bases between. CDR3 loop: CASSLRRGETQYF. CDR3 sequence (DNA): TGTGCCAGCAGCTTAAGACGAGGCGAGACCCAGTACTTC. The variable domain in full, completed from reference TRBV11-2 and TRBJ2-5, reads EAGVAQSPRYKIIEKRQSVAFWCNPISGHATLYWYQQILGQGPKLLIQFQNNGVVDDSQLPKDRFSAERLKGVDSTLKIQPAKLEDSAVYLCASSLRRGETQYFGPGTRLLVL.

The J gene is TRBJ1-2, the V gene TRBV5-1, with D uncertain. CDR1 is SGHRS, CDR2 YFSETQ, per germline. The CDR3 runs to 13 residues. The V end lost 2 bases, the J end lost 2 bases, and 7 bases lay between the germline ends. The CDR3 DNA reads as TGCGCCAGCAGCTTTGACATAAACTATGGCTACACCTTC. This codes for CASSFDINYGYTF.

The rearrangement uses TRBV7-2 and TRBJ2-5, with TRBD2 as a possible D gene (6 bases). The germline V gene encodes CDR1 SGHTA and CDR2 FQGNSA. The CDR3 sequence is 14 residues long. The V and J ends lost 1 base and 7 bases respectively, with 13 bases between them. The CDR3 region has the DNA TGTGCCAGCAGCTTAGAATTGCGGGGAGGGACCCAGTACTTC. Encoded protein: CASSLELRGGTQYF.

The chain joins TRBV5-5 to TRBJ2-5, with TRBD1 matching 7 bases. Germline trimming cut 0 bases from V and 3 bases from J; bases unmatched to any gene: 8. The CDR3 is 16 amino acids. The germline V gene has CDR1 SGHKS and CDR2 YYEKEE (reference sequence). CDR3 DNA sequence: TGTGCCAGCAGCTTGGAGTTAGGGGGCCTGGAAGAGACCCAGTACTTC. Protein: CASSLELGGLEETQYF. Based on the CDR3 plus reference TRBV5-5 and TRBJ2-5, the full variable domain is DAGVTQSPTHLIKTRGQQVTLRCSPISGHKSVSWYQQVLGQGPQFIFQYYEKEERGRGNFPDRFSARQFPNYSSELNVNALLLGDSALYLCASSLELGGLEETQYFGPGTRLLVL.

The chain has TRBV3-1 (or the pseudogene TRBV3-2) and TRBJ2-5; weak D call: TRBD1 (6 bases). Germline CDR1 is LGHDT and CDR2 is YNNKEL (reference sequence). Trimming left V 0 bases short and J 9 bases short, with 14 bases between. The CDR3 runs 14 residues. The DNA for the CDR3 is TGTGCCAGCAGCCAAGATTCCACCCCAGGGGCCCAGTACTTC. Residues: CASSQDSTPGAQYF.

J is TRBJ1-6 and V is TRBV5-1, with 7 bases fitting TRBD1. The ends lost 2 bases at V and 6 bases at J; junction bases unmatched: 2. The germline V gene has CDR1 SGHRS and CDR2 YFSETQ. This CDR3 region has 14 residues. CDR3 sequence reads: CASSFTGVNSPLHF. The CDR3 DNA reads TGCGCCAGCAGCTTTACAGGGGTTAATTCACCCCTCCACTTT.

The chain employs TRBV29-1 and TRBJ2-1, with a possible D match to TRBD2 (5 bases). V lost 3 bases to trimming and J lost 12 bases, with 12 bases between them. The CDR3 extends over 11 amino acids. Germline CDR1 reads SQVTM; CDR2 reads ANQGSEA. CDR3 in amino acids: CSVDEGIGQFF. The CDR3 nucleotides read TGCAGCGTTGATGAGGGCATAGGGCAGTTCTTC.

The chain joins TRBV21-1 to TRBJ1-4; the D call TRBD1 from the table was never checked on the DNA. TRBV21-1 is classified as a pseudogene. The CDR3 extends over 15 amino acids. In DNA form, the CDR3 reads TGTGCCAGCAGCAAACAGACAGGGGTGGGAGAAAAACTGTTTTTT. Its translation is CASSKQTGVGEKLFF.

This clone was seen a single time. The chain recombines TRBV6-4 with TRBJ2-1, with 12 bases that match TRBD2. The CDR3 is 16 residues long. Per germline, CDR1 MRHNA and CDR2 SNTAGT. V lost 6 bases to trimming and J lost 8 bases; unmatched junction nucleotides: 11. The CDR3: CASRPTLAGGPDEQFF. CDR3 sequence (DNA): TGTGCCAGCAGACCCACCCTAGCGGGGGGGCCGGATGAGCAGTTCTTC.

The chain carries TRBV5-4 and TRBJ1-2; tentatively, D is TRBD1 (6 bases). CDR3 length: 15 amino acids. With 6 bases removed from V and 8 bases from J, the gap between germline ends came to 23 bases. The V gene's germline CDR1 is SGHNT and CDR2 YYREEE (reference sequence). The CDR3 nucleotides read TGTGCCAGCACCCACAAAAGGGCAGGGGTAGGCGGCTACACCTTC. Protein: CASTHKRAGVGGYTF.

J is TRBJ2-3 and V is TRBV7-9, with TRBD1 matching 7 bases. Germline CDR1 SEHNR, CDR2 FQNEAQ (reference sequence). Losses at the gene ends were 3 bases for V and 2 bases for J; bases not matched to a gene: 2. This CDR3 is built from 14 residues. The CDR3 here is CASSFDRDTDTQYF. The CDR3 DNA reads TGTGCCAGCAGCTTTGACAGGGACACAGATACGCAGTATTTT.

The chain carries TRBV2 and TRBJ1-1; the D is unclear. Trimming removed 5 bases from V and 0 bases from J, with 7 bases in between. The CDR3 is 13 residues long. The germline CDR1 and CDR2 sequences are SNHLY and FYNNEI. CDR3 DNA: TGTGCCAGCAGTCGACTGCTGAACACTGAAGCTTTCTTT. It translates to CASSRLLNTEAFF.

DNA of the CDR3: TGCGCCAGCAGCGCCGGGACTAGCGGGGCCAATGAGCAGTTCTTC. This translates into CASSAGTSGANEQFF. The V gene is TRBV5-1, the J gene TRBJ2-1; 13 bases align to TRBD2. The junction had 4 bases not matched to a gene; V was cut back by 4 bases and J by 6 bases. Germline CDR1 SGHRS, CDR2 YFSETQ. The CDR3 totals 15 residues.

The V and J genes are TRBV6-1 and TRBJ2-5; D call uncertain. In germline, CDR1 is MNHNS, CDR2 SASEGT. V lost 1 base to trimming and J lost 5 bases, with 14 bases between them. This CDR3 contains 15 residues. CDR3 in DNA: TGTGCCAGCAGTGAAGAGCCAGGTTGGTCGGAGACCCAGTACTTC. Amino acids: CASSEEPGWSETQYF.

V usage is TRBV28 and J usage is TRBJ2-7; 14 bases are shared with TRBD2. The V gene's germline CDR1 is MDHEN and CDR2 SYDVKM. V was pared by 5 bases and J by 2 bases, with 2 bases of the junction left unmatched. The CDR3 has 15 residues. The CDR3 DNA follows: TGTGCCAGCAGTCGACTAGCGGGAGGGCCCTACGAGCAGTACTTC. Translating it yields CASSRLAGGPYEQYF.

The chain uses TRBV5-1 and TRBJ1-2, with TRBD1 as a possible D gene (5 bases). Germline assignment: CDR1 SGHRS and CDR2 YFSETQ. Trimming cost V 5 bases and J 5 bases, with 10 bases left between them. The CDR3 consists of 12 residues. CDR3 amino acids: CASRAGEYGYTF. The CDR3 coding sequence is TGCGCCAGCAGGGCGGGGGAATATGGCTACACCTTC.

The V gene is TRBV5-1, the J gene TRBJ1-1; tentatively, D is TRBD1 (5 bases). Germline V gene data show CDR1 as SGHRS and CDR2 as YFSETQ. The V end was cut by 1 base, the J end by 4 bases, with 8 bases between. The CDR3 has 13 residues. In DNA, the CDR3 is TGCGCCAGCAGCTTGACAGGCATCACTGAAGCTTTCTTT. It codes for CASSLTGITEAFF.